Detailed here is one T cell receptor beta chain. This record comes from a study of somatic mutations in cytotoxic T cells in rheumatoid arthritis. About the research overall: Patient blood (30 ml EDTA) was collected right after diagnosis, preceding any treatment.

The CDR3 spans 12 residues. The V end was cut by 0 bases, the J end by 10 bases, with 7 bases between. Germline V CDR1 and CDR2: MNHEY, SMNVEV (reference sequence). The method was immunoSEQ multiplex PCR; TCRdb's version includes in-frame clones alone and lacks a portion of them. The sample lists about 30,000 clones; 80% to 85% were seen once. The V gene is TRBV27, the J gene TRBJ2-1, with a weak D call TRBD2 (5 bases). Input material: CD8+ T cells sorted from blood. This clonotype originated in an adult with rheumatoid arthritis. The CDR3 region is CASSLSRREQFF. In DNA form, the CDR3 reads TGTGCCAGCAGTTTATCGAGGAGGGAGCAGTTCTTC.